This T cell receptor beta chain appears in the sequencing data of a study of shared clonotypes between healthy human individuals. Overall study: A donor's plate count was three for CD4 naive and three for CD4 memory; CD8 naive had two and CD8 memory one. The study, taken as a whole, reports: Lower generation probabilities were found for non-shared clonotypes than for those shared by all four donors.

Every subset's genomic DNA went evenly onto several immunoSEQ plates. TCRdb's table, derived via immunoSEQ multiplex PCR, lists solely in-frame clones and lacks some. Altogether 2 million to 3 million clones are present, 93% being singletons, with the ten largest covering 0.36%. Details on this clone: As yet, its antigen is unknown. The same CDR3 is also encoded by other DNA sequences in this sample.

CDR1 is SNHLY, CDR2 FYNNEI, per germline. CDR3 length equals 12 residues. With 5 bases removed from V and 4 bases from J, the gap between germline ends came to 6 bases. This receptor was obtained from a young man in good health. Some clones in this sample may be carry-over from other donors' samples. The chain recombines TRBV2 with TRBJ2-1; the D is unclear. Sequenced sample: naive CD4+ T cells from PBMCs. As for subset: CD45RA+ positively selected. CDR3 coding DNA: TGTGCCAGCAGTCCAGATTACAATGAGCAGTTCTTC. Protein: CASSPDYNEQFF.